Reported below is one TCR beta chain. These data come from a study of control samples from healthy donors and cancer patients. This CDR3 is built from 16 residues. CDR1 LNHNV and CDR2 YYDKDF come from the germline V gene (reference sequence). V shed 5 bases and J shed 0 bases, with 17 bases lying between them. Here immunoSEQ multiplex PCR was the method, and the copy in TCRdb shows in-frame clones only, minus some. Among more than 15,000 clones, 88% were seen once, and the ten largest hold 8% to 10%. This clonotype was sampled from an older woman with head and neck cancer. The sequenced sample consisted of PBMCs. This chain joins TRBV15 and TRBJ2-7; D could derive from TRBD1 or TRBD2 (5 bases each). CDR3 in amino acids: CATSARGAKSSYEQYF. CDR3 nucleotides: TGTGCCACCAGCGCCCGAGGGGCCAAGAGCTCCTACGAGCAGTACTTC.